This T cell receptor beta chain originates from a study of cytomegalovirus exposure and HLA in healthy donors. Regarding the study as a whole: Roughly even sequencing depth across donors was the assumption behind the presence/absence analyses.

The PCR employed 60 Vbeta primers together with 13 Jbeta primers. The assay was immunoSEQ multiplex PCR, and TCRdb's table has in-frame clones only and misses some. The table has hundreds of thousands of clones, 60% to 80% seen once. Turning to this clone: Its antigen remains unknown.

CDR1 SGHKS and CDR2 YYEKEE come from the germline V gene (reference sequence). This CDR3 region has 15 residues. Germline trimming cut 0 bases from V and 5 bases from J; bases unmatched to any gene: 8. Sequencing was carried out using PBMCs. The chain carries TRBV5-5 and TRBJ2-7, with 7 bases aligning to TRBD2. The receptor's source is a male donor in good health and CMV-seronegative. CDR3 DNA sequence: TGTGCCAGCAGCTTGGGGAGCGGGACTTACGACGAGCAGTACTTC. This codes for CASSLGSGTYDEQYF.